Listed below are T cell receptor beta chains from one sample, sequenced in a study of shared clonotypes between healthy human individuals. The assay was immunoSEQ multiplex PCR, and TCRdb's table has in-frame clones only and misses some. Of some 2,000,000 clones listed, around 95% are singletons. Specimen: naive CD4+ T cells sorted from blood. The receptors derive from a man between 18 and 35 years old in good health. The CDR3 runs from the conserved cysteine through the conserved F or W. D genes are given only for firm matches. For some rows the clone size is stated as once, few or many, or as a class when expanded; others skip it.

clone_size: .
j_call: TRBJ2-5
d_call: TRBD1
v_call: TRBV10-3
cdr3_nt: TGTGCCATCGCGGGGACAGGCAACCAAGAGACCCAGTACTTC
cdr3_aa: CAIAGTGNQETQYF

clone_size: many
j_call: TRBJ2-7
d_call: .
v_call: TRBV30
cdr3_nt: TGTGCCTGGAGTAAAGGGACCGCCTACGAGCAGTACTTC
cdr3_aa: CAWSKGTAYEQYF

clone_size: .
j_call: TRBJ2-5
d_call: .
v_call: TRBV9
cdr3_nt: TGTGCCAGCAGCGCCGGAAATGTCCTAGGGGAGACCCAGTACTTC
cdr3_aa: CASSAGNVLGETQYF

clone_size: .
j_call: TRBJ2-5
d_call: TRBD2
v_call: TRBV15
cdr3_nt: TGTGCCACCAGCAAAGGACTAGCGGGGGGCCAAGAGACCCAGTACTTC
cdr3_aa: CATSKGLAGGQETQYF

clone_size: .
j_call: TRBJ2-5
d_call: .
v_call: TRBV6-1
cdr3_nt: TGTGCCAGCAGTGAACTTCCCCGGCCGCCCCAAGAGACCCAGTACTTC
cdr3_aa: CASSELPRPPQETQYF

clone_size: once
j_call: TRBJ2-3
d_call: .
v_call: TRBV19
cdr3_nt: TGTGCCAGTAGTATAAAAGGAAAGGGGGGCCGGACAGATACGCAGTATTTT
cdr3_aa: CASSIKGKGGRTDTQYF

clone_size: .
j_call: TRBJ2-2
d_call: .
v_call: TRBV11-2
cdr3_nt: TGTGCCAGCAGCTTCCCCGGGGAGCTGTTTTTT
cdr3_aa: CASSFPGELFF

clone_size: once
j_call: TRBJ2-1
d_call: .
v_call: TRBV5-1
cdr3_nt: TGCGCCAGCACCAGGAGCTCCTACAATGAGCAGTTCTTC
cdr3_aa: CASTRSSYNEQFF

clone_size: once
j_call: TRBJ1-2
d_call: .
v_call: TRBV18
cdr3_nt: TGTGCCAGCTCACCACTCCCCCAGGGGACTAACTATGGCTACACCTTC
cdr3_aa: CASSPLPQGTNYGYTF

clone_size: .
j_call: TRBJ2-2
d_call: .
v_call: TRBV25-1
cdr3_nt: TGTGCCAGCAGTATGAGACCAACCGGGGAGCTGTTTTTT
cdr3_aa: CASSMRPTGELFF

clone_size: .
j_call: TRBJ1-4
d_call: .
v_call: TRBV5-1
cdr3_nt: TGCGCCAGCAGCCTACTTACTGGGGGCCCCAATGAAAAACTGTTTTTT
cdr3_aa: CASSLLTGGPNEKLFF

clone_size: .
j_call: TRBJ2-2
d_call: .
v_call: TRBV7-2
cdr3_nt: TGTGCCAGCACCTTAGGAAGGAACATACCGAACACCGGGGAGCTGTTTTTT
cdr3_aa: CASTLGRNIPNTGELFF

clone_size: once
j_call: TRBJ2-6
d_call: TRBD1
v_call: TRBV7-9
cdr3_nt: TGTGCCAGCAGCCCTAGGCCTGGACAGGGGACGGCTGGGGCCAACGTCCTGACTTTC
cdr3_aa: CASSPRPGQGTAGANVLTF

clone_size: .
j_call: TRBJ2-7
d_call: .
v_call: TRBV6-5
cdr3_nt: TGTGCCAGCAGTCCCGGGCCCATTTACGAGCAGTACTTC
cdr3_aa: CASSPGPIYEQYF

clone_size: .
j_call: TRBJ1-5
d_call: .
v_call: TRBV7-2
cdr3_nt: TGTGCCAGCAGCTTAGTTCGGGCCCAGCCCCAGCATTTT
cdr3_aa: CASSLVRAQPQHF

clone_size: once
j_call: TRBJ1-3
d_call: .
v_call: TRBV7-9
cdr3_nt: TGTGCCAGCAGCCCTTTAGCGATTGTGGGCACCATATATTTT
cdr3_aa: CASSPLAIVGTIYF

clone_size: .
j_call: TRBJ2-2
d_call: .
v_call: TRBV10-3
cdr3_nt: TGTGCCATCAGTGAGTCCGTAAACCCGGGGGAGCTGTTTTTT
cdr3_aa: CAISESVNPGELFF